The rows below give T cell receptor beta chains drawn from one sample of a study of blood T cell repertoires in COVID-19. Only in-frame clones appear in the TCRdb table, and some are missing; sequencing was by immunoSEQ multiplex PCR. The profile covers roughly 40,000 clones, with about 85% appearing a single time and under 15% taken by the ten largest. Sequenced material: peripheral blood. The receptors were sampled from a woman in her 70s in a cohort sampled during active COVID-19. Each CDR3 is given with its conserved first and last residue. The order of the fields is J gene, D gene, V gene, CDR3 protein. The D gene is left open where the match is weak.

>TRBJ1-5|NA|TRBV7-2
CASSLAGPGSSNQPQHF
>TRBJ2-7|TRBD1|TRBV6-2/TRBV6-3
CASSYGTGYEQYF
>TRBJ2-2|TRBD1|TRBV6-5
CAAGFPGQRTGELFF
>TRBJ1-5|NA|TRBV2
CASSAQGDQPQHF
>TRBJ2-3|TRBD2|TRBV29-1
CSVVSLLGLADTQYF
>TRBJ2-5|NA|TRBV11-3
CASSLGSGTQYF
>TRBJ1-2|TRBD1|TRBV6-2/TRBV6-3
CASSPQPWTGHGLNGYTF
>TRBJ1-1|TRBD1|TRBV18
CASSPDRLNTEAFF
>TRBJ2-1|NA|TRBV5-4
CASSLRGGEQFF
>TRBJ2-1|NA|TRBV7-9
CASSHNVGVSNEQFF
>TRBJ1-5|NA|TRBV6-6
CASSPLGLQQPQHF
>TRBJ1-2|NA|TRBV5-6
CASSFDRGYTF
>TRBJ1-5|NA|TRBV20-1
CSASYADSNQPQHF
>TRBJ2-1|TRBD2|TRBV5-1
CASSLARLAGGDEQFF
>TRBJ2-5|TRBD1|TRBV6-5
CASSYSTGVETQYF
>TRBJ1-2|NA|TRBV24-1
CATSDSGTPYGYTF
>TRBJ2-7|TRBD1|TRBV5-1
CASSPGTGRDEQYF
>TRBJ1-2|NA|TRBV4-1
CASSQGLSGRVGGYTF
>TRBJ2-7|NA|TRBV14
CASSVGGSAYEQYF
>TRBJ2-3|TRBD2|TRBV29-1
CSVPRTSGSGDTQYF
>TRBJ1-2|TRBD1|TRBV11-1
CASSPTGADYGYTF
>TRBJ2-7|NA|TRBV18
CASSLRLDMSSYEQYF
>TRBJ2-7|TRBD2|TRBV28
CASSPPLLAGDSEQYF
>TRBJ2-5|NA|TRBV28
CASSSPREVGETQYF
>TRBJ1-5|NA|TRBV6-1
CASSELAAEMAPNQPQHF
>TRBJ2-2|NA|TRBV9
CASSGGPGELFF
>TRBJ2-7|NA|TRBV4-3
CASSPTGSSYEQYF
>TRBJ2-6|NA|TRBV11-3
CASSPSGSSGANVLTF
>TRBJ2-7|TRBD1|TRBV7-2
CASSLGGTGAEQYF